The present T cell receptor (beta chain) was sequenced within a study of cytomegalovirus exposure and HLA in healthy donors. Only in-frame clones appear in the TCRdb table, and some are missing; sequencing was by immunoSEQ multiplex PCR. The sample includes about 260,000 clones, roughly 88% of them seen just once. V was cut by 4 bases and J by 5 bases, with 19 bases left in between. This CDR3 is built from 16 residues. The germline V gene has CDR1 LNHNV and CDR2 YYDKDF (reference sequence). V gene TRBV15 combines with J gene TRBJ2-3, with D possibly TRBD2 on 6 matching bases. The sample taken for sequencing was PBMCs. The sequence was collected from a woman under 40 in good health and CMV-seronegative. This chain's CDR3 is CATSITTSSYGDTQYF. The CDR3 bases are TGTGCCACCAGCATCACAACTAGCAGCTACGGAGATACGCAGTATTTT.